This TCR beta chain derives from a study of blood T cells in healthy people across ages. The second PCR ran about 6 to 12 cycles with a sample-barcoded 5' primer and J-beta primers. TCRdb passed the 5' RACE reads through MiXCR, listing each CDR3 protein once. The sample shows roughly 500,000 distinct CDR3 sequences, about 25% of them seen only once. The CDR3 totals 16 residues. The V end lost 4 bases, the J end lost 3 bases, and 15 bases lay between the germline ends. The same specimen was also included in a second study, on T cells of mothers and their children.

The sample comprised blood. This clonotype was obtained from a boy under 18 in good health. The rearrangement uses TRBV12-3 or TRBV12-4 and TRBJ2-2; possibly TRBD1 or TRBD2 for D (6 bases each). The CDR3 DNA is TGTGCCAGCAGTTGGGTGGGGGGCCTGGACACCGGGGAGCTGTTTTTT. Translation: CASSWVGGLDTGELFF.